The 20 T cell receptor beta chains given below trace back to one sample, sequenced in a study of shared clonotypes between healthy human individuals. Clones were sequenced by immunoSEQ multiplex PCR, and TCRdb holds only the in-frame ones, with some missing. The data show about 610,000 clones, with roughly 96% seen just once and approximately 0.1% held by the top ten. It was CD45RO-negative cells, positively selected for CCR7, that made up naive CD8 cells, with terminally differentiated effector memory CD45RA+ cells excluded. The sample was naive CD8+ T cells sorted from blood. Receptor source: a woman aged 25 to 39 in good health.

The genes are TRBV30 and TRBJ2-1; D remains unclear. Between the trimmed V and J ends, which lost 5 bases and 7 bases, there was a span of 12 bases. Looked up from germline, CDR1 is GTSNPN and CDR2 is SVGIG (reference sequence). The CDR3 is made up of 12 amino acids. The CDR3 is CAWDFDGNEQFF. The CDR3 nucleotides read TGTGCCTGGGATTTTGACGGAAATGAGCAGTTCTTC.

The V call is TRBV28, the J call TRBJ1-1; TRBD1 is a possible D gene (5 bases). This CDR3 has 14 amino acids. V shed 4 bases and J shed 6 bases, with 15 bases lying between them. Looked up from germline, CDR1 is MDHEN and CDR2 is SYDVKM. CDR3 protein: CASSSQGRTAEAFF. In nucleotides, the CDR3 is TGTGCCAGCAGTTCCCAGGGAAGGACGGCTGAAGCTTTCTTT.

For this clone: Other DNA sequences in the same sample also yield this CDR3. CDR3 region: CASSPGTSGINEQFF. The CDR3 bases are TGTGCCAGCAGTCCCGGGACTAGCGGAATCAATGAGCAGTTCTTC. The V call is TRBV27, the J call TRBJ2-1, with 11 bases lining up with TRBD2. Looked up from germline, CDR1 is MNHEY and CDR2 is SMNVEV (reference sequence). J gave up 6 bases and V 5 bases, and 6 bases lay outside the gene matches. The CDR3 runs 15 residues.

The rearrangement joins TRBV19 to TRBJ2-1; 8 bases match TRBD2. The CDR3 is 15 amino acids. The junction had 9 bases not matched to a gene; V was cut back by 7 bases and J by 4 bases. CDR1 and CDR2 (germline): LNHDA, SQIVND (reference sequence). CDR3 in DNA: TGTGCCAGTACCGCGCCGGGACTAGTATACAATGAGCAGTTCTTC. Protein product: CASTAPGLVYNEQFF.

This chain connects TRBV5-4 to TRBJ2-1; D is unclear. Per germline, CDR1 SGHNT and CDR2 YYREEE (reference sequence). Trimming shortened V by 2 bases and J by 5 bases, and 5 bases separated the two germline ends. The CDR3 contains 12 residues. The CDR3 here is CASSFPNNEQFF. The CDR3 bases are TGTGCCAGCAGCTTCCCCAACAATGAGCAGTTCTTC.

This chain links TRBV28 with TRBJ1-5; D perhaps matches TRBD1 (6 bases). V lost 6 bases, J lost 0 bases, and 9 bases lay in between. This CDR3 is 14 amino acids long. The germline V gene encodes CDR1 MDHEN and CDR2 SYDVKM. CDR3 region: CASSSGVSNQPQHF. The CDR3 region has the DNA TGTGCCAGCAGCTCAGGGGTTAGCAATCAGCCCCAGCATTTT.

V usage is TRBV13 and J usage is TRBJ2-1; 8 nucleotides match TRBD2. Germline values: CDR1 PRHDT, CDR2 FYEKMQ (reference sequence). There are 15 residues in the CDR3. The ends lost 0 bases at V and 4 bases at J; junction bases unmatched: 2. CDR3 sequence reads: CASSLGGRGYNEQFF. CDR3 sequence (DNA): TGTGCCAGCAGCTTAGGCGGGAGGGGGTACAATGAGCAGTTCTTC.

The rearrangement uses TRBV25-1 and TRBJ2-2, with 13 nucleotides matching TRBD2. V trimming: 3 bases; J trimming: 8 bases; junction bases outside the gene matches: 0. Looked up from germline, CDR1 is MGHDK and CDR2 is SYGVNS. The CDR3 extends over 14 amino acids. The CDR3 DNA reads TGTGCCAGCAGTGAGGGACTAGCGGGAGGGGAGCTGTTTTTT. It codes for CASSEGLAGGELFF.

The chain combines TRBV11-2 with TRBJ2-1; D gene uncertain. The CDR3 consists of 19 residues. Looked up from germline, CDR1 is SGHAT and CDR2 is FQNNGV. V was shortened by 2 bases and J by 1 base, with 21 bases between the two germline ends. The CDR3 sequence: CASSLSLLVWSESYNEQFF. In DNA form, the CDR3 reads TGTGCCAGCAGCTTATCCCTATTAGTTTGGAGCGAGTCCTACAATGAGCAGTTCTTC.

The chain combines TRBV27 with TRBJ1-1; TRBD1 aligns across 10 bases. Germline CDR1 MNHEY, CDR2 SMNVEV (reference sequence). V dropped 6 bases and J dropped 2; count of bases not matched to a gene: 6. CDR3 size: 15 residues. The CDR3 protein is CASRLGTGANTEAFF. CDR3 bases: TGTGCCAGCAGATTAGGGACAGGGGCTAACACTGAAGCTTTCTTT.

The rearrangement links TRBV19 to TRBJ2-5; D remains unclear. The V gene's germline CDR1 is LNHDA and CDR2 SQIVND (reference sequence). CDR3 length: 14 amino acids. V was cut by 3 bases and J by 1 base, with 9 bases left in between. The DNA for the CDR3 is TGTGCCAGTAGTATTTGGGGTTCCCAAGAGACCCAGTACTTC. Translated, it gives CASSIWGSQETQYF. Combining the CDR3 with reference TRBV19 and TRBJ2-5 gives the whole variable domain DGGITQSPKYLFRKEGQNVTLSCEQNLNHDAMYWYRQDPGQGLRLIYYSQIVNDFQKGDIAEGYSVSREKKESFPLTVTSAQKNPTAFYLCASSIWGSQETQYFGPGTRLLVL.

J is TRBJ1-5 and V is TRBV5-8, with 9 bases matching TRBD1. Germline V gene sequence: CDR1 SGHTS, CDR2 YDEGEE. This CDR3 contains 14 residues. Unmatched junction bases numbered 1, after V lost 2 bases and J lost 4 bases. DNA of the CDR3: TGTGCCAGCAGCTTACAGGGGGCGAATCAGCCCCAGCATTTT. It codes for CASSLQGANQPQHF.

This clone was seen a single time. This chain links TRBV9 with TRBJ2-3; 7 bases fit TRBD1. Unmatched junction bases numbered 8, after V lost 3 bases and J lost 4 bases. This CDR3 contains 15 residues. Germline V gives CDR1 SGDLS, CDR2 YYNGEE. The CDR3: CASSDQGGTADTQYF. DNA for the CDR3: TGTGCCAGCAGCGACCAAGGGGGCACGGCAGATACGCAGTATTTT.

This clone showed up just once. This chain links TRBV6-5 with TRBJ2-1, with D unresolved. The V end lost 5 bases, the J end lost 9 bases, and 11 bases lay between the germline ends. The CDR3 spans 12 residues. Looked up from germline, CDR1 is MNHEY and CDR2 is SVGAGI. The CDR3: CASSTYGPEQFF. DNA for the CDR3: TGTGCCAGCAGTACCTATGGTCCTGAGCAGTTCTTC.

The chain recombines TRBV6-1 with TRBJ2-3, with D possibly TRBD2 on 5 matching bases. The CDR3 loop spans 17 amino acids. V lost 3 bases and J lost 5, with 21 bases in between. Germline assignment: CDR1 MNHNS and CDR2 SASEGT. CDR3 in amino acids: CASSDLYWTGDRDTQYF. The CDR3, as DNA: TGTGCCAGCAGTGACTTATATTGGACCGGGGATCGAGATACGCAGTATTTT.

The gene calls are TRBV28 and TRBJ2-1; 9 nucleotides align to TRBD2. The V segment lost 3 bases and the J segment 5 bases; nucleotides outside the gene matches: 8. This CDR3 is built from 16 residues. Germline V gene lookup returns CDR1 MDHEN and CDR2 SYDVKM. The CDR3 DNA follows: TGTGCCAGCAGTTTGCTGCTTAGCGGGAGTGACAATGAGCAGTTCTTC. Protein: CASSLLLSGSDNEQFF.

This sequence joins TRBV27 and TRBJ2-7; tentatively, D is TRBD1 (5 bases). The V end was cut by 6 bases, the J end by 2 bases, with 14 bases between. The germline CDR1 and CDR2 sequences are MNHEY and SMNVEV (reference sequence). This CDR3 region has 14 residues. The CDR3 DNA is TGTGCCAGCAGACCATCCTCGGACACCTACGAGCAGTACTTC. Translation gives CASRPSSDTYEQYF.

J is TRBJ2-7 and V is TRBV29-1, with D tentatively TRBD2 (6 bases). Trimming stripped 7 bases from V and 7 bases from J, with 17 bases between. This CDR3 region has 12 residues. Germline V CDR1 and CDR2: SQVTM, ANQGSEA. The CDR3 spells CSARDFVTEQYF. CDR3 nucleotides: TGCAGCGCCCGGGACTTCGTTACAGAGCAGTACTTC.

The sample holds one count of this clone. V usage is TRBV4-2 and J usage is TRBJ1-6; no clear D. Trimming stripped 1 base from V and 14 bases from J, with 6 bases between. From germline, CDR1 is LGHNA and CDR2 YNFKEQ. The CDR3 length is 11 residues. CDR3 DNA sequence: TGTGCCAGCAGCCAAGGGAGGGCCCTCCACTTT. It specifies CASSQGRALHF.

J is TRBJ1-1 and V is TRBV6-5, with D uncertain. The germline V and J ends were trimmed by 7 bases and 1 base, with 13 bases remaining between them. Germline CDR1 is MNHEY and CDR2 is SVGAGI. The CDR3 totals 14 residues. This chain's CDR3 is CASTTGLGNTEAFF. In DNA form, the CDR3 reads TGTGCCAGCACTACCGGGTTAGGGAACACTGAAGCTTTCTTT.